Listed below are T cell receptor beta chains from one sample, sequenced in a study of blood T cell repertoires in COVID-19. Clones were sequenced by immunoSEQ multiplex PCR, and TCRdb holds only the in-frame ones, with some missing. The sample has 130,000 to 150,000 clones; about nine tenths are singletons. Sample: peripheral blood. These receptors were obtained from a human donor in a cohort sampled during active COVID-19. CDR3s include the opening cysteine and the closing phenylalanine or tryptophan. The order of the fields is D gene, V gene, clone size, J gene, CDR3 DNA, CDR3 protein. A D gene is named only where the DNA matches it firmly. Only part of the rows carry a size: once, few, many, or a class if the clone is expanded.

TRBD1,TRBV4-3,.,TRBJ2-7,TGCGCCAGCAGCCACCGGACAGGAACCTACGAGCAGTACTTC,CASSHRTGTYEQYF
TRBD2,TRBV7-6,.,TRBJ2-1,TGTGCCAGCAGCTTAGGGGAGACTAGCAGGGATGAGCAGTTCTTC,CASSLGETSRDEQFF
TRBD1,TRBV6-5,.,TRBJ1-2,TGTGCCAGCAGTTGGGACAGGGAATTGCCTGGCTACACCTTC,CASSWDRELPGYTF
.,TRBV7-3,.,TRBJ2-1,TGTGCCAGCAGCGACGGCTTGACAGGCTACAATGAGCAGTTCTTC,CASSDGLTGYNEQFF
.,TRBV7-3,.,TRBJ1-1,TGTGCCAGCAGCGCCACAGGGAACACTGAAGCTTTCTTT,CASSATGNTEAFF
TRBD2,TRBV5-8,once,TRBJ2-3,TGTGCCAGCAGCCTAGGACTAGCGCAAATTAGCACAGATACGCAGTATTTT,CASSLGLAQISTDTQYF
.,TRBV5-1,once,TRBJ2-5,TGCACCAGCAGCTTGCGGCGGCCAGAAGAGACCCAGTACTTC,CTSSLRRPEETQYF
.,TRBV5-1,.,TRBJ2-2,TGCGCCAGCAGCTTGGAAGGAACACCGGGAGAGCTGTTTTTT,CASSLEGTPGELFF
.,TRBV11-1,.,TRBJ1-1,TGTGCCAGCAGCCGTACCGGGACTGAAGCTTTCTTT,CASSRTGTEAFF
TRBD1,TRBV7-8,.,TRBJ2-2,TGTGCCAGCACCTCGTCGTGGGACAGGGCGGACACCGGGGAGCTGTTTTTT,CASTSSWDRADTGELFF
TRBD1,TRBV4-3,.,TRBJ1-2,TGCGCCAGCAGCCTTTCCGGGACAGGGGACTATGGCTACACCTTC,CASSLSGTGDYGYTF
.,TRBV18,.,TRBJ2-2,TGTGCCAGCTCACCGGGGGACAATTCGCTGGCGGGGGAGCTGTTTTTT,CASSPGDNSLAGELFF
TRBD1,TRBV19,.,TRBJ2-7,TGTGCCAGTAGTATCCCCCGGGACAGGGGTCCCTACGAGCAGTACTTC,CASSIPRDRGPYEQYF
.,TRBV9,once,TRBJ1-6,TGTGCCAGCAGCGTAGACAGAGAATCACCCCTCCACTTT,CASSVDRESPLHF
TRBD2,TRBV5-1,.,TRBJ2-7,TGCGCCAGCAGCTTCGGGACTAGCGGGGGCCGTAGCTCCTACGAGCAGTACTTC,CASSFGTSGGRSSYEQYF
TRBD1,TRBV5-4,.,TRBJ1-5,TGTGCCAGCAGCTTGGGGGGACAGGACGGTCAGCCCCAGCATTTT,CASSLGGQDGQPQHF
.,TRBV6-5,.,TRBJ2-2,TGTGCCAGCAGTTACGGGCCAACGAACACCGGGGAGCTGTTTTTT,CASSYGPTNTGELFF
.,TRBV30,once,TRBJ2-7,TGTGCCTGGCTAGACGCAAGGTACGAGCAGTACTTC,CAWLDARYEQYF
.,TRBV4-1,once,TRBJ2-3,TGCGCCAGCAGCCACAAGCCGCTACGCACAGATACGCAGTATTTT,CASSHKPLRTDTQYF
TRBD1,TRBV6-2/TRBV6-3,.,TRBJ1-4,TGTGCCAGCAGCGATACAGGGGACCCTGCAACTAATGAAAAACTGTTTTTT,CASSDTGDPATNEKLFF
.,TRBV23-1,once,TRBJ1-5,TGCGCCAGCAGTCAATCAAGGGACGGGGGGCGACCCCAGCATTTT,CASSQSRDGGRPQHF
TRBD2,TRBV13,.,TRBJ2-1,TGTGCCAGCAGCTTGCGGGGTGGGACTAGCGGGGGAAAGCAGTTCTTC,CASSLRGGTSGGKQFF
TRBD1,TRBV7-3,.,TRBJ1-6,TGTGCCAGCAGCTTAATGGCCGGGACAGGACACTCACCCCTCCACTTT,CASSLMAGTGHSPLHF
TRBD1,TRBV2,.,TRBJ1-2,TGTGCCAGCAGTGAAGCGCTTAGGGCAGGGGGAGGCTACACCTTC,CASSEALRAGGGYTF